The 11 T cell receptor beta chains in this list originate from one sample, sequenced in a study of blood T cell repertoires in COVID-19 (dated by TCRdb to the early 2020s). Receptor libraries were prepared by the immunoSEQ multiplex PCR assay. This is the immuneACCESS table as TCRdb keeps it, with only in-frame sequences that have V and J called. A part of the clones is gone; compared with another copy, unresolved V genes explain less than half, and the rest is unexplained. This sample holds some 60,000 clones; 80% to 95% were observed only once. The ten largest clonotypes hold 2% to 2.5% of the sample. Sequenced material: peripheral blood. Receptor source: a man aged 55 to 70 with acute or convalescent COVID-19.

This clone was counted a few times. Mismatch with germline at one junction end may stem from a read error. The rearrangement links TRBV28 to TRBJ1-2; TRBD1 might be the D (5 bases). Per the germline V gene, CDR1 is MDHEN and CDR2 is SYDVKM. The CDR3 has 14 amino acids. The CDR3 coding sequence is TGTGCCAGCAGCCCGGGGGGAACTAAGTATGGCTACACCTTC. This translates into CASSPGGTKYGYTF.

This clone has more than one count but fewer than ten. The J gene is TRBJ1-2, the V gene TRBV5-6; 7 bases are shared with TRBD1. The germline CDR1 and CDR2 sequences are SGHDT and YYEEEE. The CDR3 loop spans 16 amino acids. V lost 2 bases and J lost 4; bases outside the gene matches: 11. CDR3 DNA: TGTGCCAGCAGCTTTGAGAAGGGGACAGCAGGCTATGGCTACACCTTC. It specifies CASSFEKGTAGYGYTF.

This chain links TRBV7-6 with TRBJ2-1; unclear D gene. Trimming cost V 1 base and J 3 bases, with 7 bases left between them. CDR3 length: 14 amino acids. Germline V lookup: CDR1 SGHVS, CDR2 FNYEAQ. The CDR3 is CASSLVSGYNEQFF. CDR3 nucleotides: TGTGCCAGCAGCTTAGTCTCAGGCTACAATGAGCAGTTCTTC.

The rearrangement uses TRBV6-5 and TRBJ2-4, with TRBD1 matching 7 bases. V shed 7 bases and J 7 bases; nucleotides not matched to a gene: 4. This CDR3 is 12 amino acids long. Germline lookup yields CDR1 MNHEY and CDR2 SVGAGI. The CDR3 nucleotides are TGTGCCAGCAAAGACAGGGCTAACATTCAGTACTTC. Translation gives CASKDRANIQYF.

This clone came up a few times. The genes are TRBV5-1 and TRBJ1-2; 7 positions match TRBD1. Germline V gene lookup returns CDR1 SGHRS and CDR2 YFSETQ. This CDR3 has 13 amino acids. The junction had 6 bases not matched to a gene; V was cut back by 6 bases and J by 4 bases. The DNA for the CDR3 is TGCGCCAGCACGCCGGGACAGACCTATGGCTACACCTTC. It translates to CASTPGQTYGYTF.

CDR3 sequence reads: CSVGGSGTSGQDTQYF. CDR3 bases: TGCAGCGTTGGGGGATCCGGGACTAGCGGCCAGGATACGCAGTATTTT. The chain has TRBV29-1 and TRBJ2-3, with 11 bases identical to TRBD2. The germline V gene has CDR1 SQVTM and CDR2 ANQGSEA. The CDR3 is 16 amino acids. Trimming removed 4 bases from V and 6 bases from J; junction bases left unmatched: 12.

V usage is TRBV11-2 and J usage is TRBJ2-1; 7 bases line up with TRBD2. The germline V gene has CDR1 SGHAT and CDR2 FQNNGV. The CDR3 contains 15 residues. The ends lost 5 bases at V and 4 bases at J; junction bases unmatched: 8. CDR3 in amino acids: CASSPRLAEYNEQFF. In nucleotides, the CDR3 is TGTGCCAGCAGCCCCCGCCTAGCGGAATACAATGAGCAGTTCTTC. The full variable domain, in which reference TRBV11-2 and TRBJ2-1 provide the parts outside the CDR3, is EAGVAQSPRYKIIEKRQSVAFWCNPISGHATLYWYQQILGQGPKLLIQFQNNGVVDDSQLPKDRFSAERLKGVDSTLKIQPAKLEDSAVYLCASSPRLAEYNEQFFGPGTRLTVL.

This clone was seen more than once but under ten times. J is TRBJ1-2 and V is TRBV4-2; TRBD1 might be the D (5 bases). Germline loops: CDR1 LGHNA, CDR2 YNFKEQ. This CDR3 region has 15 residues. Trimming left V 0 bases short and J 4 bases short, with 12 bases between. The CDR3: CASSQDGGGSYGYTF. The DNA for the CDR3 is TGTGCCAGCAGCCAAGATGGGGGGGGATCCTATGGCTACACCTTC.

The chain employs TRBV19 and TRBJ2-7; possibly TRBD1 for D (5 bases). Germline V gives CDR1 LNHDA, CDR2 SQIVND (reference sequence). The CDR3 consists of 15 residues. The ends were cut back, 2 bases at V and 5 bases at J, with 16 bases in the middle. CDR3: CASSISPGSLDEQYF. DNA for the CDR3: TGTGCCAGTAGTATATCACCAGGGTCCCTGGACGAGCAGTACTTC.

This clone was seen once. The J gene is TRBJ1-6, the V gene TRBV28; the D is unclear. The CDR3 length is 15 residues. Germline lookup yields CDR1 MDHEN and CDR2 SYDVKM. Trimming shortened V by 2 bases and J by 9 bases, and 14 bases separated the two germline ends. The CDR3 loop reads CASSLIEAGGSPLHF. The CDR3 bases are TGTGCCAGCAGTTTAATCGAGGCCGGAGGTTCACCCCTCCACTTT.

The CDR3 region is CASSLAGRVDQPQHF. The CDR3 DNA sequence: TGTGCCAGCAGCTTGGCAGGTCGTGTAGATCAGCCCCAGCATTTT. This rearrangement joins TRBV5-6 to TRBJ1-5; no reliable D call. The V end lost 0 bases, the J end lost 5 bases, and 12 bases lay between the germline ends. Germline V gives CDR1 SGHDT, CDR2 YYEEEE. CDR3 size: 15 residues.